Following are 2 T cell receptor beta chains from one sample sequenced in a study of Ad26.COV2.S vaccination and SARS-CoV-2 variants. The repertoire was sequenced with immunoSEQ multiplex PCR; TCRdb's copy has only in-frame clones and lacks some. The data show 400,000 to 450,000 clones, with roughly 91% seen just once and about 4.4% held by the top ten. Treatment here: some 19 received Ad26.COV2.S at low or high dose, single or two shots; several received placebo; per-sample allocation not given. Following the first vaccine or placebo injection, samples were taken on day 63. Source: peripheral blood, taken in a trial of Ad26.COV2.S vaccine versus placebo. These TCRs come from a person between 18 and 59 years old who received the Ad26.COV2.S COVID-19 vaccine or a placebo.

V gene TRBV19 combines with J gene TRBJ2-1, with D tentatively TRBD2 (6 bases). The CDR3 length is 16 residues. Trimming shortened V by 2 bases and J by 6 bases, and 17 bases separated the two germline ends. The germline V gene has CDR1 LNHDA and CDR2 SQIVND (reference sequence). Here the CDR3 reads CASSIRREDNLNEQFF. DNA of the CDR3: TGTGCCAGTAGTATACGGAGGGAGGACAATCTCAATGAGCAGTTCTTC.

The V gene is TRBV25-1, the J gene TRBJ2-5; D is ambiguous. V gave up 2 bases and J gave up 3 bases, with 13 bases separating them. This CDR3 has 15 residues. Germline CDR1 and CDR2: MGHDK and SYGVNS. The CDR3 nucleotides are TGTGCCAGCAGTGAAGGAAGGACCTACAAAGAGACCCAGTACTTC. Protein sequence: CASSEGRTYKETQYF. The whole variable domain, remainder taken from reference TRBV25-1 and TRBJ2-5, is EADIYQTPRYLVIGTGKKITLECSQTMGHDKMYWYQQDPGMELHLIHYSYGVNSTEKGDLSSESTVSRIRTEHFPLTLESARPSHTSQYLCASSEGRTYKETQYFGPGTRLLVL.